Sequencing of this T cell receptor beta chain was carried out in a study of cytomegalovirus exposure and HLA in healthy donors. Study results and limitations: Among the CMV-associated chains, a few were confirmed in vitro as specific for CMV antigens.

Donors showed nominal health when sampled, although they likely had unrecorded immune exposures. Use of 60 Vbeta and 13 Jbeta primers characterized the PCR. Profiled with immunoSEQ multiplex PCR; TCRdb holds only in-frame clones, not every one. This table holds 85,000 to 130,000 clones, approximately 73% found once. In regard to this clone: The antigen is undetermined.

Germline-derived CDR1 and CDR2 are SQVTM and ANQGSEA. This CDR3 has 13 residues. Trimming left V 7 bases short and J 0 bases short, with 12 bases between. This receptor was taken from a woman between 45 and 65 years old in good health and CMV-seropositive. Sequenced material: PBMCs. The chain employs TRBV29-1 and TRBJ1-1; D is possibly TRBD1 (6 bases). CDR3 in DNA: TGCAGCGCAGCGGGACACCTGAACACTGAAGCTTTCTTT. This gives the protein CSAAGHLNTEAFF. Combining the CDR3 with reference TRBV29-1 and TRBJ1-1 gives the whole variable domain SAVISQKPSRDICQRGTSLTIQCQVDSQVTMMFWYRQQPGQSLTLIATANQGSEATYESGFVIDKFPISRPNLTFSTLTVSNMSPEDSSIYLCSAAGHLNTEAFFGQGTRLTVV.